This T cell receptor (beta chain) was obtained from a study of blood T cell repertoires in COVID-19. On the study more broadly: Acute and convalescent COVID-19 specimens originated in the United States, Italy and Spain. PBMCs, B-cell-depleted T cells, or T cells were the source of the cDNA or gDNA that made up the material.

Some clones are missing from TCRdb's copy, which holds only in-frame ones; the method was immunoSEQ multiplex PCR. Here the sample spans some 150,000 clones, 65% to 80% being singletons. Germline V gene sequence: CDR1 KGHDR, CDR2 SFDVKD. Trimming took 3 bases from V and 11 from J; bases not matched to a gene: 2. CDR3 length: 12 residues. This clone turned up a few times. The sequenced sample consisted of peripheral blood. The source is a man aged 60 to 69 with acute or convalescent COVID-19. This rearrangement joins TRBV24-1 to TRBJ2-2; 7 bases are shared with TRBD1. The CDR3 DNA follows: TGTGCCACCAGTGATCAGGGGGACGAGCTGTTTTTT. Its protein product is CATSDQGDELFF.